This T cell receptor beta chain appears in the sequencing data of a study of T-cell memory formation after mild COVID-19. The study, taken as a whole, reports: Pre-infection memory contained some responding clones, which suggested that cross-reactive memory had joined. CM and EM subsets held most contracting CD4+ clones; EMRA held CD8+ ones.

This clonotype has a handful of counts. No antigen is known for it. Per germline, CDR1 SGHRS and CDR2 YFSETQ. Trimming removed 2 bases from V and 6 bases from J, with 11 bases in between. The CDR3 sequence is 14 residues long. From the 5' RACE reads, TCRdb called clonotypes with MiXCR, one entry per CDR3 protein. The sample yields 250,000 to 300,000 distinct CDR3 sequences, about a sixth seen once. Input material: PBMCs or a T cell subset sorted from them (not recorded which). The chain links TRBV5-1 to TRBJ2-2, with D perhaps matching TRBD1 (6 bases). The TCR originated in a man in his late teens or twenties who had mild COVID-19 (a few samples of this study predate the infection). Cell type and time point are not known. The chain's CDR3 is CASSFMGAAGELFF. For the CDR3, the DNA is TGCGCCAGCAGCTTTATGGGGGCTGCCGGGGAGCTGTTTTTT.